This T cell receptor (beta chain) was sequenced in a study of beta chain features in type 1 diabetes. About the study: When patients were set against healthy donors, age, gender and cell yields were similar. General study points: The study found moderately but significantly shorter TCRB CDR3s in all four CD4+ subsets of Type 1 diabetes patients. Any HLA effect on TCRB rearrangement was left unresolved by small sub-analyses. Naive, central memory and Treg TCRB repertoires appeared more alike in patients than in healthy donors.

To note about this clone: Its antigen remains unknown.

The sequenced template was cDNA made from the entire isolated RNA. Libraries were prepared by immunoSEQ multiplex PCR; TCRdb keeps only in-frame clonotypes and omits some of them. The repertoire consists of 300,000 to 450,000 clones, with over 9% occurring once and the leading ten covering about 0.64%. This clonotype originated in a man in his thirties or forties with type 1 diabetes. Sequenced: central memory CD4+ T cells from blood.

CDR3 DNA sequence: TGCGCCAGCAGCCCTGCTCAGGGGCACACCGGGGAGCTGTTTTTT. Protein product: CASSPAQGHTGELFF. The chain couples TRBV5-1 to TRBJ2-2, with D possibly being TRBD1 (6 bases). Germline V gene lookup returns CDR1 SGHRS and CDR2 YFSETQ. The V and J ends lost 4 bases and 3 bases respectively, with 13 bases between them. The CDR3 contains 15 residues.